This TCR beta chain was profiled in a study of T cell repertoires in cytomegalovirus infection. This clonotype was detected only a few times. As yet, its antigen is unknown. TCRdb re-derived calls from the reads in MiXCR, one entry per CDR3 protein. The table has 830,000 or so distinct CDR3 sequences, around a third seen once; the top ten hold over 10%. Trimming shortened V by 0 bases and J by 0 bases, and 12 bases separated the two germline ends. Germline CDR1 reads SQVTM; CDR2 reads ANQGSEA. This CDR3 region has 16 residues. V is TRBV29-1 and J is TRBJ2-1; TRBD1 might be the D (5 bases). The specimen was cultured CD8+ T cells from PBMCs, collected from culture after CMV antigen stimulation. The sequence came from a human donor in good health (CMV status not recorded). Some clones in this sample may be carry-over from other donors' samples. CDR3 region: CSVEDWGRSSYNEQFF. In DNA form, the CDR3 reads TGCAGCGTTGAAGATTGGGGCAGGAGCTCCTACAATGAGCAGTTCTTC.